The clone carrying this TCR beta chain came up a few times. A single-stranded UMI oligo with SP2 sequence was ligated to cDNA 3' ends. First-round PCR used about 4 cycles and beta primers RC1.1 and RC1.2 covering TRBC1 and TRBC2. A single record per CDR3 protein comes from TCRdb applying MiXCR to the UMI-ligation and nested PCR reads. Of tens of thousands of distinct CDR3 sequences in the sample, over 9% are singletons; the top ten hold roughly 9%. There are 14 residues in the CDR3. Deletions cut 6 bases from V and 5 bases from J, with 17 bases between. The entry originates in a study of quantifying T cell responses using KT2 cells. Whole-study context: cDNA was made from DNase-treated RNA using alpha and beta constant primers.

The source of this sequence is a human donor. The chain carries TRBV12-3 or TRBV12-4 and TRBJ2-7; D is perhaps TRBD2 (7 bases). Sequencing was performed on PBMCs spiked with cells of the T cell clone KT2. The CDR3 is CASSPLGGGNEQYF. CDR3 nucleotides: TGTGCCAGCAGCCCCCTTGGGGGGGGCAACGAGCAGTACTTC.